The sequence of this T cell receptor beta chain was determined in a study of cytomegalovirus exposure and HLA in healthy donors. Comments on this clone: No antigen is known for it.

Study-level findings and limits: The study put some 150 TCR beta chains on its list as cytomegalovirus-associated.

Generated by immunoSEQ multiplex PCR, the TCRdb table keeps only in-frame clones and is missing some. This table holds about 180,000 clones, around 85% found once. J gave up 4 bases and V 4 bases, and 13 bases lay outside the gene matches. The CDR3 covers 16 residues. Germline V gene lookup returns CDR1 SGDLS and CDR2 YYNGEE. Material: PBMCs. The TCR sequence derives from a man aged 18-30 years in good health and CMV-seropositive. The gene calls are TRBV9 and TRBJ1-1, with 7 bases lining up with TRBD1. The CDR3 protein is CASSTGTVGTPTEAFF. CDR3 bases: TGTGCCAGCAGCACTGGGACAGTGGGGACGCCCACTGAAGCTTTCTTT.